This T cell receptor beta chain was identified during a study of beta chain features in type 1 diabetes. Study-wide points: A potential PCR bias toward shorter templates would be equal in patient and control samples. Shortening of TCRB CDR3s, moderate but significant, appeared in all four CD4+ subsets of Type 1 diabetes patients. TCRB repertoires of naive, central memory and Treg cells appeared more similar among patients than among healthy donors. Whether TCRB rearrangement is influenced by HLA type went unresolved here.

The germline V gene has CDR1 GTSNPN and CDR2 SVGIG (reference sequence). CDR3 length: 13 residues. V lost 4 bases, J lost 2 bases, and 1 base stayed unmatched. Staining for CD45RO/CCR7/CD25/CD127/CD95/CD27 allowed sorting of CD4+ naive, central memory, regulatory and stem cell-like memory cells. Every bit of the isolated RNA underwent reverse transcription, so sequencing read expressed TCRB transcripts. Repertoires were generated with immunoSEQ multiplex PCR, while TCRdb's copy carries only in-frame clones and drops some. The data hold around 140,000 clones, with roughly 10% observed a single time. Of note for this clone: Antigen: not known.

This rearrangement joins TRBV30 to TRBJ1-5, with 8 bases lining up with TRBD1. The origin of this receptor is a man aged 25 to 40 with type 1 diabetes. The sample consisted of central memory CD4+ T cells from blood. As DNA, the CDR3 is TGTGCCTGGAACAGGGGGGGCAATCAGCCCCAGCATTTT. Its protein product is CAWNRGGNQPQHF.